Each of the 5 T cell receptor beta chains below was sequenced from the same sample in a study of long-term antiretroviral therapy in people with HIV. Researchers report immunoSEQ v3.0 was run at survey level. Sequencing was performed with immunoSEQ multiplex PCR; in TCRdb, only in-frame clones are kept and a portion is missing. The table records some 25,000 clones, roughly 83% of them present only once. Here the sequenced sample was unsorted PBMCs, taken 0.7 years before starting antiretroviral therapy. These receptors came from a man under 40 with HIV.

The genes are TRBV5-4 and TRBJ2-7; TRBD1 is a possible D gene (5 bases). Trimming removed 9 bases at V and 1 base at J, with 17 bases between. This CDR3 has 14 residues. Germline V gene data show CDR1 as SGHNT and CDR2 as YYREEE (reference sequence). CDR3 DNA: TGTGCCACCCGTAGTGGGGCAGGGTCCTACGAGCAGTACTTC. It encodes CATRSGAGSYEQYF.

This chain joins TRBV28 and TRBJ2-3; D is undetermined. The CDR3 has 11 residues. Between the trimmed V and J ends, which lost 8 bases and 6 bases, there was a span of 9 bases. Per germline, CDR1 MDHEN and CDR2 SYDVKM. Here the CDR3 DNA reads TGTGCCAGCGAAGGTGTGGATACGCAGTATTTT. Its protein is CASEGVDTQYF.

The table lists this clone with a few counts. The chain combines TRBV7-2 with TRBJ1-1, with 9 bases matching TRBD1. Germline CDR1 and CDR2: SGHTA and FQGNSA. The CDR3 contains 12 residues. The V segment lost 4 bases and the J segment 10 bases; nucleotides outside the gene matches: 4. The CDR3 sequence: CASSSGTGRAFF. CDR3 coding DNA: TGTGCCAGCAGCTCCGGGACAGGGCGAGCTTTCTTT.

This clone appeared once. V usage is TRBV13 and J usage is TRBJ2-3; possibly TRBD2 for D (8 bases). CDR3 length equals 16 residues. Trimming took 5 bases from V and 4 from J, leaving 19 bases between them. CDR1 and CDR2 (germline): PRHDT, FYEKMQ (reference sequence). The CDR3 sequence: CASSPPPGGGPDTQYF. The CDR3 bases are TGTGCCAGCAGCCCCCCGCCGGGAGGGGGCCCAGATACGCAGTATTTT.

V usage is TRBV15 and J usage is TRBJ1-1; D ambiguous. Trimming cost V 9 bases and J 4 bases, with 12 bases left between them. The CDR3 extends over 12 amino acids. CDR1 and CDR2 (germline): LNHNV, YYDKDF (reference sequence). The CDR3 region is CATQRRSTEAFF. The CDR3 DNA follows: TGTGCCACACAGAGACGGTCCACTGAAGCTTTCTTT. The full variable domain, rest sourced from reference TRBV15 and TRBJ1-1, is DAMVIQNPRYQVTQFGKPVTLSCSQTLNHNVMYWYQQKSSQAPKLLFHYYDKDFNNEADTPDNFQSRRPNTSFCFLDIRSPGLGDTAMYLCATQRRSTEAFFGQGTRLTVV.